The 24 T cell receptor beta chains in this list originate from one sample, sequenced in a study of neurological immune-mediated disorders. TCRdb re-called the 5' RACE reads through MiXCR, storing one row per CDR3 protein. This table holds 84,000 or so distinct CDR3 sequences, under 15% found once. Specified time point: longitudinal time-point 2. Sample: PBMCs. The receptors here all came from a female donor with HTLV-1-associated myelopathy (HAM/TSP).

A note on this clonotype: Germline is not matched at one junction end, which may reflect a read error. The chain has TRBV20-1 and TRBJ1-5, with 8 bases aligning to TRBD1. CDR1 DFQATT and CDR2 SNEGSKA come from the germline V gene (reference sequence). The CDR3 has 16 amino acids. The CDR3 protein is CSARAPDRESNRPQHF. The CDR3 nucleotides read TGCAGTGCTAGAGCTCCGGACAGGGAGAGCAATCGGCCCCAGCATTTT.

This clonotype was seen repeatedly, ten times or more. The J gene is TRBJ2-3, the V gene TRBV29-1; D possibly corresponds to TRBD1 (5 bases). This CDR3 spans 11 amino acids. Germline loops: CDR1 SQVTM, CDR2 ANQGSEA. Trimming shortened V by 7 bases and J by 6 bases, and 11 bases separated the two germline ends. The CDR3 bases are TGCAGCGCCGTAAGGGGTGATACGCAGTATTTT. Its protein product is CSAVRGDTQYF.

This clonotype has at least ten counts. CDR3 region: CSARGLAANTGELFF. CDR3 DNA: TGCAGTGCTAGAGGGCTAGCGGCGAACACCGGGGAGCTGTTTTTT. The gene calls are TRBV20-1 and TRBJ2-2, with TRBD2 matching 7 bases. Germline CDR1 reads DFQATT; CDR2 reads SNEGSKA (reference sequence). Trimming cost V 1 base and J 0 bases; bases outside gene matches: 2. The CDR3 extends over 15 amino acids.

This clonotype has ten or more counts. The DNA for the CDR3 is TGCGCCAGCAGCTTGGCCTCGCGGGGGGGGCCCAATGAGCAGTTCTTC. Amino acid sequence: CASSLASRGGPNEQFF. V and J are TRBV5-1 and TRBJ2-1, with 9 bases matching TRBD2. Germline CDR1 is SGHRS and CDR2 is YFSETQ. This CDR3 has 16 residues. Trimming at V came to 0 bases and at J to 6 bases, leaving 7 bases not matched to a gene.

This clonotype was seen at least ten times. The chain recombines TRBV14 with TRBJ1-2; a weak D match, TRBD1 (5 bases). The CDR3 consists of 15 residues. Germline CDR1 and CDR2: SGHDN and FVKESK. Trimming took off 3 bases at V and 4 bases at J, with 15 bases between the two ends. CDR3 loop: CASSHNQGSGYGYTF. The DNA of the CDR3 is TGTGCCAGCAGCCACAACCAGGGATCAGGCTATGGCTACACCTTC.

This clonotype was seen ten or more times. The gene calls are TRBV20-1 and TRBJ2-1, with 11 bases that match TRBD1. Germline V gene sequence: CDR1 DFQATT, CDR2 SNEGSKA (reference sequence). After removal of 2 bases from V and 8 bases from J, the junction contained 11 bases not matched to a gene. The CDR3 has 16 amino acids. CDR3 nucleotides: TGCAGTGCTAGAAACCCCACCGGGACAGGGGGTGATGAGCAGTTCTTC. This sequence encodes CSARNPTGTGGDEQFF.

Ten or more counts support this clonotype. The chain combines TRBV6-6 with TRBJ1-5; D may be TRBD1 (5 bases). V lost 2 bases to trimming and J lost 5 bases, with 7 bases between them. Germline V lookup: CDR1 MNHNY, CDR2 SVGAGI (reference sequence). The CDR3 has 13 residues. The CDR3 bases are TGTGCCAGCAGTTACCAGGGAGATCAGCCCCAGCATTTT. Amino acid sequence: CASSYQGDQPQHF.

This clonotype was counted at least ten times. The rearrangement links TRBV6-2 or TRBV6-3 to TRBJ2-1; 7 nucleotides agree with TRBD2. The CDR3 extends over 14 amino acids. Germline trimming cut 8 bases from V and 3 bases from J; bases unmatched to any gene: 7. Germline V gene data show CDR1 as MNHEY and CDR2 as SVGEGT. The CDR3 region has the DNA TGTGCCAGCGAAGTGGGGGGGGGCTACAATGAGCAGTTCTTC. Its protein product is CASEVGGGYNEQFF.

The chain is built from TRBV6-6 and TRBJ2-5; unclear D gene. In germline, CDR1 is MNHNY, CDR2 SVGAGI (reference sequence). Trimming took off 6 bases at V and 5 bases at J, with 7 bases between the two ends. The CDR3 extends over 11 amino acids. The DNA of the CDR3 is TGTGCCAGCAGACGGCGGGAGACCCAGTACTTC. Its translation is CASRRRETQYF.

To note about this clonotype: A clone one base away is much larger, so this may be a read error. CDR3 nucleotide sequence: TGCAGCATTGAAGATTCTCCAGGGGGCTCCCACAATGAGCAGTTCTTC. Amino acids: CSIEDSPGGSHNEQFF. The rearrangement links TRBV29-1 to TRBJ2-1; 8 nucleotides agree with TRBD1. Germline V gene sequence: CDR1 SQVTM, CDR2 ANQGSEA. CDR3 size: 16 residues.

This clonotype was observed many times. CDR3 sequence: CASSYHQTFLAGGLNEQFF. DNA for the CDR3: TGTGCCAGCAGTTACCACCAAACCTTTCTAGCGGGGGGGTTAAATGAGCAGTTCTTC. The V call is TRBV6-5, the J call TRBJ2-1; 12 nucleotides align to TRBD2. The CDR3 has 19 residues. V lost 2 bases and J lost 7; bases outside the gene matches: 15. Germline loops: CDR1 MNHEY, CDR2 SVGAGI.

This clonotype was observed at least ten times. The rearrangement joins TRBV11-1 to TRBJ2-5, with D uncertain. Trimming took 1 base from V and 1 from J, leaving 7 bases between them. This CDR3 region has 14 residues. Germline CDR1 SGHAT, CDR2 FQDESV (reference sequence). Here the CDR3 DNA reads TGTGCCAGCAGCTTAGAGTACTTCCAAGAGACCCAGTACTTC. Its protein product is CASSLEYFQETQYF.

This clonotype was observed many times. The V call is TRBV20-1, the J call TRBJ2-2, with 8 bases matching TRBD1. V dropped 6 bases and J dropped 1; count of bases not matched to a gene: 7. CDR1 and CDR2 (germline): DFQATT, SNEGSKA (reference sequence). CDR3 size: 15 residues. CDR3 sequence (DNA): TGCAGTGCCCAGGACAGGGATGAGAACACCGGGGAGCTGTTTTTT. Its protein is CSAQDRDENTGELFF.

This clonotype was seen at least ten times. The chain employs TRBV28 and TRBJ2-7; D might be TRBD1 (6 bases). The CDR3 contains 15 residues. Germline CDR1 reads MDHEN; CDR2 reads SYDVKM. Trimming took 6 bases from V and 5 from J, leaving 20 bases between them. CDR3 bases: TGTGCCAGCAGCTTCACAGGGAAGTTGGTTGACGAGCAGTACTTC. Its protein product is CASSFTGKLVDEQYF.

This clonotype was counted at least ten times. The chain employs TRBV15 and TRBJ1-4; 8 bases match TRBD1. The CDR3 has 16 residues. The J segment lost 8 bases and the V segment lost 0 bases, leaving 8 bases of the junction unmatched. Germline CDR1 reads LNHNV; CDR2 reads YYDKDF (reference sequence). CDR3 in amino acids: CATSRDGQGAGEKLFF. CDR3 DNA sequence: TGTGCCACCAGCAGAGATGGGCAGGGGGCGGGAGAAAAACTGTTTTTT. The full variable domain, rest sourced from reference TRBV15 and TRBJ1-4, is DAMVIQNPRYQVTQFGKPVTLSCSQTLNHNVMYWYQQKSSQAPKLLFHYYDKDFNNEADTPDNFQSRRPNTSFCFLDIRSPGLGDTAMYLCATSRDGQGAGEKLFFGSGTQLSVL.

This clonotype was detected many times. The chain couples TRBV6-4 to TRBJ2-2; D is perhaps TRBD2 (6 bases). The V gene's germline CDR1 is MRHNA and CDR2 SNTAGT. The CDR3 spans 15 residues. V was clipped by 8 bases and J by 6 bases, with 19 bases between them. Written as DNA, the CDR3 is TGTGCCAGCCGCCGGGACTCAACCCTCCCCGGGGAGCTGTTTTTT. This translates into CASRRDSTLPGELFF.

The rearrangement links TRBV2 to TRBJ2-5; D gene unclear. This CDR3 is built from 12 residues. CDR1 SNHLY and CDR2 FYNNEI come from the germline V gene. Between the trimmed V and J ends, which lost 9 bases and 2 bases, there was a span of 10 bases. For the CDR3, the DNA is TGTGCCAGTAAAACGGATCAAGAGACCCAGTACTTC. Translated: CASKTDQETQYF.

The sample holds many counts of this clonotype. V gene TRBV28 combines with J gene TRBJ2-3; 12 bases are shared with TRBD2. The CDR3 loop spans 16 amino acids. From germline, CDR1 is MDHEN and CDR2 SYDVKM. Trimming cost V 5 bases and J 2 bases; bases outside gene matches: 5. The CDR3 is CASSGGLAGLTDTQYF. CDR3 nucleotide sequence: TGTGCCAGCAGTGGAGGACTAGCGGGGCTCACAGATACGCAGTATTTT.

With regard to this clonotype: A read error may be the cause here, since a much bigger clone is one base away. DNA for the CDR3: TGTGCCAGCAGCCCCCTATACACTGAAGCTTTCTTT. As protein: CASSPLYTEAFF. The chain carries TRBV9 and TRBJ1-1; D gene ambiguous. The CDR3 spans 12 residues. Germline CDR1 SGDLS, CDR2 YYNGEE. V dropped 4 bases and J dropped 3 bases, with 7 bases sitting between them. Combining the CDR3 with reference TRBV9 and TRBJ1-1 gives the whole variable domain DSGVTQTPKHLITATGQRVTLRCSPRSGDLSVYWYQQSLDQGLQFLIQYYNGEERAKGNILERFSAQQFPDLHSELNLSSLELGDSALYFCASSPLYTEAFFGQGTRLTVV.

This clonotype has ten or more counts. The chain couples TRBV7-9 to TRBJ1-3; a weak D match, TRBD1 (5 bases). Germline CDR1 reads SEHNR; CDR2 reads FQNEAQ (reference sequence). Trimming left V 2 bases short and J 0 bases short, with 26 bases between. The CDR3 is made up of 21 amino acids. The DNA of the CDR3 is TGTGCCAGCAGCTTAATCCCAGGTCGGCAGGGCACTAAAATCTCTGGAAACACCATATATTTT. It specifies CASSLIPGRQGTKISGNTIYF.

The table lists this clonotype with many counts. The chain links TRBV20-1 to TRBJ1-3; TRBD1 agrees at 8 bases. V dropped 0 bases and J dropped 4; count of bases not matched to a gene: 11. From germline, CDR1 is DFQATT and CDR2 SNEGSKA (reference sequence). This CDR3 has 17 residues. The CDR3 spells CSARDSDIDRGGNTIYF. The CDR3 DNA follows: TGCAGTGCTAGAGATTCTGATATAGACAGGGGCGGAAACACCATATATTTT.

This clonotype was detected many times. J is TRBJ2-2 and V is TRBV12-3 or TRBV12-4; D is ambiguous. CDR3 length: 14 amino acids. V shed 2 bases and J shed 4 bases, with 8 bases lying between them. CDR3 sequence (DNA): TGTGCCAGCAGTTTAATGCAGTCCACCGGGGAGCTGTTTTTT. Translating gives CASSLMQSTGELFF.

This clonotype has ten or more counts. The chain joins TRBV3-1 to TRBJ2-5; 11 bases line up with TRBD2. The CDR3 is made up of 16 amino acids. V shed 0 bases and J 3 bases; nucleotides not matched to a gene: 3. In germline, CDR1 is LGHDT, CDR2 YNNKEL (reference sequence). CDR3 loop: CASSQETSGTEETQYF. DNA of the CDR3: TGTGCCAGCAGCCAAGAGACTAGCGGGACCGAAGAGACCCAGTACTTC.

This sequence joins TRBV5-1 and TRBJ1-6, with 10 bases fitting TRBD1. The length of the CDR3 is 13 residues. CDR1 is SGHRS and CDR2 is YFSETQ in the germline V gene. V dropped 7 bases and J dropped 11; count of bases not matched to a gene: 6. In DNA form, the CDR3 reads TGCGCCAGCCAGACAGGGGGCAATGCACCCCTCCACTTT. Amino acids: CASQTGGNAPLHF.